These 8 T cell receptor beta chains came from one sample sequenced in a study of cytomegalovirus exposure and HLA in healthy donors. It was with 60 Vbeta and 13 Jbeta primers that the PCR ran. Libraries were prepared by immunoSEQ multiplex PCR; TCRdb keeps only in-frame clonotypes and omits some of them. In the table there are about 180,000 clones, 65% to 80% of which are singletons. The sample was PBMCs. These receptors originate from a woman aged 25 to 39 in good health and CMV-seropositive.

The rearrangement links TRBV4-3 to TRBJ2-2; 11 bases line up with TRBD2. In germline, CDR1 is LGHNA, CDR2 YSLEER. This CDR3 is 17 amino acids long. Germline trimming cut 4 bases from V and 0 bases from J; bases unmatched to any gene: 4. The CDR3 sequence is CASSRNSGGANTGELFF. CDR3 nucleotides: TGCGCCAGCAGCCGGAATAGCGGGGGGGCGAACACCGGGGAGCTGTTTTTT.

CDR3 DNA: TGCGCCAGCAGCCAAAGGGCAGGGACCGGGGAGCTGTTTTTT. Protein: CASSQRAGTGELFF. The chain joins TRBV4-3 to TRBJ2-2, with D possibly matching TRBD1 (5 bases). Trimming shortened V by 2 bases and J by 5 bases, and 9 bases separated the two germline ends. This CDR3 has 14 amino acids. Germline V gene data show CDR1 as LGHNA and CDR2 as YSLEER.

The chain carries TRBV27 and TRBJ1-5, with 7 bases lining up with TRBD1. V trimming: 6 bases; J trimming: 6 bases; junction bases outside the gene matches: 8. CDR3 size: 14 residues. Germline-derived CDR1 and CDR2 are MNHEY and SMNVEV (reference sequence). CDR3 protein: CASREGARLQPQHF. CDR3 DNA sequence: TGTGCCAGCAGAGAGGGGGCGCGTCTTCAGCCCCAGCATTTT.

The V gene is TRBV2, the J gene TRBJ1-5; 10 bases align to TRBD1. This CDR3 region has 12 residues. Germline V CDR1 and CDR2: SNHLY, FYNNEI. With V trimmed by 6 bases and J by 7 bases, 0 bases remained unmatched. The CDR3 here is CASRGQGQPQHF. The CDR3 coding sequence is TGTGCCAGCAGGGGACAGGGGCAGCCCCAGCATTTT.

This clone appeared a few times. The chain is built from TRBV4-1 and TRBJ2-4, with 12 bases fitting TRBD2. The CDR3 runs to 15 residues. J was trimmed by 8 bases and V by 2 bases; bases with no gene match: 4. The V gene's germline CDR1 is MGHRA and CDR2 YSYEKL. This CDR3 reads CASSQPSGGADIQYF. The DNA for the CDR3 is TGCGCCAGCAGCCAACCTAGCGGGGGGGCGGACATTCAGTACTTC.

CDR3 loop: CASSQTDNYGYTF. CDR3 nucleotides: TGTGCCAGCAGCCAGACAGATAACTATGGCTACACCTTC. The chain is built from TRBV13 and TRBJ1-2; perhaps TRBD1 as D (5 bases). Germline CDR1 is PRHDT and CDR2 is FYEKMQ (reference sequence). This CDR3 contains 13 residues. V was pared by 5 bases and J by 1 base, with 8 bases between. Full variable domain (rest looked up from reference TRBV13 and TRBJ1-2): AAGVIQSPRHLIKEKRETATLKCYPIPRHDTVYWYQQGPGQDPQFLISFYEKMQSDKGSIPDRFSAQQFSDYHSELNMSSLELGDSALYFCASSQTDNYGYTFGSGTRLTVV.

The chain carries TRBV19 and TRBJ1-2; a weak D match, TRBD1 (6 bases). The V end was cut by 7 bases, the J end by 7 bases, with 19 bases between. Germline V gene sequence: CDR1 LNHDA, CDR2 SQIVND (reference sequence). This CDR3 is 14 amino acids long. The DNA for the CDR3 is TGTGCCAGTACTCTAGGGACACCGAGGGGTGGCTACACCTTC. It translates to CASTLGTPRGGYTF.

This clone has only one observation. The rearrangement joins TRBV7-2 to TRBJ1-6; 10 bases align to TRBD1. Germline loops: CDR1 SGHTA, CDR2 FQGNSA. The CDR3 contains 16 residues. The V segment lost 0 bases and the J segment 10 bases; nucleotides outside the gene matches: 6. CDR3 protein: CASSLARQGAGSPLHF. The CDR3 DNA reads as TGTGCCAGCAGCTTAGCGAGACAGGGGGCAGGGTCACCCCTCCACTTT.